Reported below is one T cell receptor beta chain. Its antigen is unknown. The CDR3 is 15 amino acids. Germline CDR1 is SGHDN and CDR2 is FVKESK. The V and J ends lost 3 bases and 0 bases, in that order; junction bases with no gene match: 0. The data derive from a study of beta chain features in type 1 diabetes. Of the isolated RNA, all was reverse transcribed, and so the sequenced material was expressed TCRB transcripts. Using immunoSEQ multiplex PCR, the repertoire was profiled, and TCRdb retains in-frame clones only, with some absent. The data contain hundreds of thousands of clones, roughly an eighth of them singletons. Study-wide results and caveats: All four CD4+ subsets of Type 1 diabetes patients contained TCRB CDR3s that were moderately but significantly shorter.

The chain couples TRBV14 to TRBJ2-7; 12 positions match TRBD2. Material: naive CD4+ T cells from blood. The origin of this receptor is a man younger than 30 with type 1 diabetes. The CDR3 sequence: CASSQTSGGSYEQYF. The CDR3 DNA reads TGTGCCAGCAGCCAGACTAGCGGGGGCTCCTACGAGCAGTACTTC.